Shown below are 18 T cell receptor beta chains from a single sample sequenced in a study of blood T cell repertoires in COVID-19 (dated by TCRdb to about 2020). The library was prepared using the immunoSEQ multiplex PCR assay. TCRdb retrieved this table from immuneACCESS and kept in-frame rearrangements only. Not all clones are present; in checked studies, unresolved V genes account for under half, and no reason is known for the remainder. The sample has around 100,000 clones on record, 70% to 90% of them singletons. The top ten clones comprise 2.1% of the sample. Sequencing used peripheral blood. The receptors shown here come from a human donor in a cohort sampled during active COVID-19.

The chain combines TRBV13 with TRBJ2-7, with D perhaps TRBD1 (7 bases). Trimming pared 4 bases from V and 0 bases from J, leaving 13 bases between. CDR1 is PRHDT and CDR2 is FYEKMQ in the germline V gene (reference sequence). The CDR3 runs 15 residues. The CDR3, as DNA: TGTGCCAGCAGCTCTAACAGGGGAGGCTCCTACGAGCAGTACTTC. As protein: CASSSNRGGSYEQYF.

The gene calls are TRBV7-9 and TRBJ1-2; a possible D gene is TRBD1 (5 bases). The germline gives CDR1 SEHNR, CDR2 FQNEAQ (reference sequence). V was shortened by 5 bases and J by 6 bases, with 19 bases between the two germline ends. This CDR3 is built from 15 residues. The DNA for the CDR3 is TGTGCCAGCAGCCTAGGGGTCGGAGCGGTGGATGGCTACACCTTC. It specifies CASSLGVGAVDGYTF.

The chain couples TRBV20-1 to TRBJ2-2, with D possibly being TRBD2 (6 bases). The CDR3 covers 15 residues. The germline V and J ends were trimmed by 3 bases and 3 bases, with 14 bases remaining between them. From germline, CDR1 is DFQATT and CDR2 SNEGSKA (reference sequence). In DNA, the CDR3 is TGCAGTGCTAGTGGCGGGACGGGACACACCGGGGAGCTGTTTTTT. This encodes CSASGGTGHTGELFF.

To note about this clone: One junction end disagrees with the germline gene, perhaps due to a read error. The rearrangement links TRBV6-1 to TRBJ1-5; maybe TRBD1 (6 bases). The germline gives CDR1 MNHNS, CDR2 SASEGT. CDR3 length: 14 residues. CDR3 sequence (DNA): TGTGCCAGCACTGAAGTCAGGGACATGACGCCCCAGCATTTT. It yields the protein CASTEVRDMTPQHF.

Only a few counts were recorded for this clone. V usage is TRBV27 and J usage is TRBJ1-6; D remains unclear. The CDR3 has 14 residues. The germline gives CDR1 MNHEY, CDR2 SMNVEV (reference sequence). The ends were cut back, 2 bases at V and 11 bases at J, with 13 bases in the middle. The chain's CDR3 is CASSLRGSWAPLHF. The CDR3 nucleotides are TGTGCCAGCAGTTTACGGGGAAGCTGGGCACCCCTCCACTTT.

CDR3 DNA sequence: TGTGCCAGCAGCTTCTCGACAGGTAGCAACGAGCAGTACTTC. This translates into CASSFSTGSNEQYF. The J gene is TRBJ2-7, the V gene TRBV7-9; a possible D gene is TRBD1 (6 bases). Germline V gene lookup returns CDR1 SEHNR and CDR2 FQNEAQ (reference sequence). V lost 3 bases, J lost 5 bases, and 14 bases lay in between. There are 14 residues in the CDR3.

CDR3 in amino acids: CASSRWTGAQETQYF. In DNA form, the CDR3 reads TGTGCCAGCAGCCGTTGGACAGGGGCGCAGGAGACCCAGTACTTC. V gene TRBV7-8 combines with J gene TRBJ2-5, with 9 positions matching TRBD1. V was pared by 5 bases and J by 5 bases, with 9 bases of the junction left unmatched. Germline V gives CDR1 SGHVS, CDR2 FQNEAQ. The CDR3 runs 15 residues.

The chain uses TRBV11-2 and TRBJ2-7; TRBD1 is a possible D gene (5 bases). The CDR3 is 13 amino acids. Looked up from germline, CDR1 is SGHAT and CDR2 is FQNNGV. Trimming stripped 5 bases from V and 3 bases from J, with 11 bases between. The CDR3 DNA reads TGTGCCAGCAGCGTTGGACATTACTACGAGCAGTACTTC. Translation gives CASSVGHYYEQYF.

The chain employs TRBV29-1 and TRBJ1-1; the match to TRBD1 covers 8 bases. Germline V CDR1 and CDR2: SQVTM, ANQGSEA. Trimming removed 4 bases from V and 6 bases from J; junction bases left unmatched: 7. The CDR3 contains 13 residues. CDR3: CSVGGQGAAEAFF. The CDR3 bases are TGCAGCGTTGGGGGGCAGGGGGCAGCTGAAGCTTTCTTT. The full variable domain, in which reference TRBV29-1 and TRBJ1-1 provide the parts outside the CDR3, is SAVISQKPSRDICQRGTSLTIQCQVDSQVTMMFWYRQQPGQSLTLIATANQGSEATYESGFVIDKFPISRPNLTFSTLTVSNMSPEDSSIYLCSVGGQGAAEAFFGQGTRLTVV.

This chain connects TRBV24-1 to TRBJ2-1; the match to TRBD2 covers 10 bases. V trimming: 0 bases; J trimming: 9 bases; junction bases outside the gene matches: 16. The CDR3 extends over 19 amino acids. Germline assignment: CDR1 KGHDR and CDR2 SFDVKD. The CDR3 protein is CATSDLYGSGSGGATEQFF. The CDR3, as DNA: TGTGCCACCAGTGATTTGTATGGGTCCGGGAGCGGGGGGGCGACTGAGCAGTTCTTC.

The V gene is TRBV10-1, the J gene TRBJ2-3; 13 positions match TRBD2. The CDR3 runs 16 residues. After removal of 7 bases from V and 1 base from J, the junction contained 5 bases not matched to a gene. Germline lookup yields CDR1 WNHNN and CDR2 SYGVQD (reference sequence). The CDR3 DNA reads TGCGCCAGCAACACCGGGACTAGCGGGGGCACAGATACGCAGTATTTT. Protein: CASNTGTSGGTDTQYF.

The CDR3 reads CASSQGGYEQYF. In DNA form, the CDR3 reads TGTGCCAGCTCACAAGGAGGCTACGAGCAGTACTTC. J is TRBJ2-7 and V is TRBV18; D is perhaps TRBD2 (5 bases). This CDR3 is 12 amino acids long. V was shortened by 4 bases and J by 3 bases, with 7 bases between the two germline ends. Germline V lookup: CDR1 KGHSH, CDR2 LQKENI. Looking up the rest from reference TRBV18 and TRBJ2-7 gives the full variable domain: NAGVMQNPRHLVRRRGQEARLRCSPMKGHSHVYWYRQLPEEGLKFMVYLQKENIIDESGMPKERFSAEFPKEGPSILRIQQVVRGDSAAYFCASSQGGYEQYFGPGTRLTVT.

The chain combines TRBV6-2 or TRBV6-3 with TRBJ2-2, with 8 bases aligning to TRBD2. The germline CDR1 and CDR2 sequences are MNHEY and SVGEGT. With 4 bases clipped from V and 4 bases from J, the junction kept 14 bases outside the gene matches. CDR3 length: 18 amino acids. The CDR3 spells CASSLGQAGVWSTGELFF. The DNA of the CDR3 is TGTGCCAGCAGTTTAGGACAAGCGGGGGTGTGGTCCACCGGGGAGCTGTTTTTT.

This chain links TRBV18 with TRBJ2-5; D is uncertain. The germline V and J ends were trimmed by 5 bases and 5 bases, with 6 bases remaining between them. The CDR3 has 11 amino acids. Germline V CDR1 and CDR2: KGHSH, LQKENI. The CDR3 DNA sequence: TGTGCCAGCTCATCGGAGGAGACCCAGTACTTC. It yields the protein CASSSEETQYF.

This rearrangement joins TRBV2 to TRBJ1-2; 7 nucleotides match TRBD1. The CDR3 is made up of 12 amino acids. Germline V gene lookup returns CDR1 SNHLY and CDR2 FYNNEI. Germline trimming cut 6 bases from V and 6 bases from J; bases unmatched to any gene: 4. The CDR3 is CASSDRANGYTF. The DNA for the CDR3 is TGTGCCAGCAGCGACAGGGCGAATGGCTACACCTTC. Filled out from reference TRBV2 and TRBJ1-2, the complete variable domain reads EPEVTQTPSHQVTQMGQEVILRCVPISNHLYFYWYRQILGQKVEFLVSFYNNEISEKSEIFDDQFSVERPDGSNFTLKIRSTKLEDSAMYFCASSDRANGYTFGSGTRLTVV.

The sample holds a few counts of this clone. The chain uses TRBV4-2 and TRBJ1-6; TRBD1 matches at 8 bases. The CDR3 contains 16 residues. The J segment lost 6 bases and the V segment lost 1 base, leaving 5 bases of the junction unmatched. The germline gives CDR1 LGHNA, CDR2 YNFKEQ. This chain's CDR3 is CASSQGQGSGNSPLHF. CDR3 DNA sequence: TGTGCCAGCAGCCAAGGACAGGGGAGTGGTAATTCACCCCTCCACTTT.

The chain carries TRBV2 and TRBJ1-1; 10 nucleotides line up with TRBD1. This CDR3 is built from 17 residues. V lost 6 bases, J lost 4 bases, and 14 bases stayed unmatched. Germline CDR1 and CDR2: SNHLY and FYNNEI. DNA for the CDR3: TGTGCCAGCAGCCCCCCCGGGACAGGGGCCTTTTCCACTGAAGCTTTCTTT. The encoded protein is CASSPPGTGAFSTEAFF. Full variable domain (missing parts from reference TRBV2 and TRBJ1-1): EPEVTQTPSHQVTQMGQEVILRCVPISNHLYFYWYRQILGQKVEFLVSFYNNEISEKSEIFDDQFSVERPDGSNFTLKIRSTKLEDSAMYFCASSPPGTGAFSTEAFFGQGTRLTVV.

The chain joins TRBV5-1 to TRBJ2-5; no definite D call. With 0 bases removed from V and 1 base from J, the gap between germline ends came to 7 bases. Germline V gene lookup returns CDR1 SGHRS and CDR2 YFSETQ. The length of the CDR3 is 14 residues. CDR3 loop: CASSLAVAQETQYF. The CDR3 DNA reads TGCGCCAGCAGCTTGGCCGTGGCCCAAGAGACCCAGTACTTC.